This entry lists 26 T cell receptor beta chains sequenced from one sample in a study of blood T cell repertoires in COVID-19. Using immunoSEQ multiplex PCR, the repertoire was profiled, and TCRdb retains in-frame clones only, with some absent. The sample holds tens of thousands of clones; roughly nine tenths are singletons and the top ten take 8% to 9%. The sample comprised peripheral blood. These receptors were obtained from a woman in her 70s with active COVID-19.

V usage is TRBV27 and J usage is TRBJ2-1, with D possibly being TRBD2 (5 bases). The V gene's germline CDR1 is MNHEY and CDR2 SMNVEV (reference sequence). Trimming cost V 5 bases and J 6 bases, with 17 bases left between them. The CDR3 has 15 amino acids. CDR3 residues: CASSLSGVVGNEQFF. CDR3 DNA: TGTGCCAGCAGTCTCTCCGGGGTAGTAGGCAATGAGCAGTTCTTC.

This clone ranks as medium-sized. In DNA, the CDR3 is TGTGCCAGCAGTTACGGGACAGGGGTCTACGAGCAGTACTTC. Encoded protein: CASSYGTGVYEQYF. J is TRBJ2-7 and V is TRBV6-5, with TRBD1 matching over 10 bases. The V and J ends lost 2 bases and 3 bases, in that order; junction bases with no gene match: 1. Germline CDR1 MNHEY, CDR2 SVGAGI. The CDR3 consists of 14 residues.

The J gene is TRBJ2-7, the V gene TRBV7-2, with 9 positions matching TRBD2. J lost 3 bases, V lost 2 bases, and 11 bases had no gene match. The CDR3 contains 17 residues. Germline CDR1 and CDR2: SGHTA and FQGNSA. The CDR3 loop is CASSLTRGGYSFYEQYF. The CDR3 coding sequence is TGTGCCAGCAGCTTAACGCGGGGGGGGTACTCTTTCTACGAGCAGTACTTC.

This chain joins TRBV11-2 and TRBJ1-4; weak D call: TRBD1 (6 bases). From germline, CDR1 is SGHAT and CDR2 FQNNGV. The CDR3 runs 16 residues. V was pared by 5 bases and J by 7 bases, with 20 bases between. CDR3 in DNA: TGTGCCAGCAGCCGAGCCCTTCAGGGGCCTGGTGAAAAACTGTTTTTT. Encoded protein: CASSRALQGPGEKLFF.

The DNA for the CDR3 is TGTGCCAGCAGTTTGCGAGCAAGGAATCAGGGATACGAGCAGTACTTC. It translates to CASSLRARNQGYEQYF. The chain couples TRBV27 to TRBJ2-7; D possibly corresponds to TRBD1 (5 bases). V was clipped by 3 bases and J by 4 bases, with 19 bases between them. The length of the CDR3 is 16 residues. The V gene's germline CDR1 is MNHEY and CDR2 SMNVEV (reference sequence).

V gene TRBV19 combines with J gene TRBJ1-2; 8 nucleotides line up with TRBD1. Germline assignment: CDR1 LNHDA and CDR2 SQIVND (reference sequence). The CDR3 runs to 13 residues. V was pared by 3 bases and J by 8 bases, with 5 bases of the junction left unmatched. This CDR3 reads CASSIGQGEGYTF. The CDR3 region has the DNA TGTGCCAGTAGTATCGGACAGGGTGAAGGCTACACCTTC.

This clone came up once. The chain combines TRBV25-1 with TRBJ2-2, with D perhaps TRBD2 (6 bases). V lost 1 base and J 2 bases, leaving 8 bases between the germline ends. The CDR3 is 15 residues long. Per the germline V gene, CDR1 is MGHDK and CDR2 is SYGVNS. The CDR3 nucleotides are TGTGCCAGCAGTGAATGGAGGGGAAACACCGGGGAGCTGTTTTTT. This encodes CASSEWRGNTGELFF.

The V and J genes are TRBV28 and TRBJ2-2, with 11 nucleotides matching TRBD1. CDR3 length: 17 residues. Germline V gives CDR1 MDHEN, CDR2 SYDVKM. With 6 bases clipped from V and 4 bases from J, the junction kept 10 bases outside the gene matches. The CDR3 reads CASSLRDRGLVTGELFF. The CDR3 bases are TGTGCCAGCAGCCTCCGGGACAGGGGGTTGGTCACCGGGGAGCTGTTTTTT.

The chain carries TRBV5-1 and TRBJ2-5; TRBD1 might be the D (6 bases). The germline V gene has CDR1 SGHRS and CDR2 YFSETQ. CDR3 length: 15 amino acids. V was clipped by 1 base and J by 4 bases, with 14 bases between them. Written as DNA, the CDR3 is TGCGCCAGCAGCTTGCTAGCAGGGGCTGGAGAGACCCAGTACTTC. Protein product: CASSLLAGAGETQYF.

This clone was seen once. The chain employs TRBV11-1 and TRBJ1-2, with D possibly matching TRBD1 (6 bases). Trimming pared 5 bases from V and 5 bases from J, leaving 12 bases between. This CDR3 comprises 13 residues. Germline V gene sequence: CDR1 SGHAT, CDR2 FQDESV (reference sequence). The CDR3 loop is CASSPDSNYGYTF. CDR3 bases: TGTGCCAGCAGCCCGGACAGCAATTATGGCTACACCTTC.

This clone has more than one count but fewer than ten. The rearrangement links TRBV28 to TRBJ2-7, with 9 bases matching TRBD1. V was pared by 8 bases and J by 1 base, with 9 bases of the junction left unmatched. The CDR3 is 15 amino acids. The germline V gene has CDR1 MDHEN and CDR2 SYDVKM. The CDR3 coding sequence is TGTGCCAGCGGACCCCGTGGGACAGGGTCCTACGAGCAGTACTTC. Protein sequence: CASGPRGTGSYEQYF.

V usage is TRBV23-1 and J usage is TRBJ2-4, with TRBD1 matching 10 bases. TRBV23-1 belongs to the ORF category, with a function that is uncertain. Trimming took 6 bases from V and 4 from J; bases not matched to a gene: 6. The CDR3 is 15 amino acids. The CDR3 loop reads CASRETGGRKNIQYF. The DNA of the CDR3 is TGCGCCAGCAGGGAGACAGGGGGCCGGAAAAACATTCAGTACTTC.

The J gene is TRBJ2-1, the V gene TRBV15; the match to TRBD2 covers 10 bases. V dropped 0 bases and J dropped 6; count of bases not matched to a gene: 2. Per the germline V gene, CDR1 is LNHNV and CDR2 is YYDKDF (reference sequence). This CDR3 comprises 15 residues. The CDR3 loop reads CATSREPSGSNEQFF. CDR3 nucleotides: TGTGCCACCAGCAGAGAACCTAGCGGGAGCAATGAGCAGTTCTTC.

This clone was seen a single time. CDR3 DNA: TGTGGACTGGCGGCTAACTATGGCTACACCTTC. It translates to CGLAANYGYTF. The rearrangement uses TRBV30 and TRBJ1-2; D ambiguous. From germline, CDR1 is GTSNPN and CDR2 SVGIG (reference sequence). The CDR3 runs to 11 residues.

In this sample, this clone turned up once. This sequence joins TRBV28 and TRBJ2-7, with a tentative D call TRBD1 (5 bases). V shed 9 bases and J shed 0 bases, with 12 bases lying between them. Germline values: CDR1 MDHEN, CDR2 SYDVKM. This CDR3 has 13 amino acids. The CDR3 here is CASQVGDSYEQYF. The CDR3 region has the DNA TGTGCCAGTCAAGTAGGGGACTCCTACGAGCAGTACTTC.

The J gene is TRBJ1-1, the V gene TRBV5-1, with 7 nucleotides matching TRBD1. Germline V gene lookup returns CDR1 SGHRS and CDR2 YFSETQ. The length of the CDR3 is 17 residues. Unmatched junction bases numbered 11, after V lost 3 bases and J lost 0 bases. CDR3 nucleotides: TGCGCCAGCAGCTCCGACAGGGAGCGGAGCGTGAACACTGAAGCTTTCTTT. Protein product: CASSSDRERSVNTEAFF.

V and J are TRBV5-8 and TRBJ1-1; 10 positions agree with TRBD1. V was clipped by 3 bases and J by 7 bases; unmatched bases: 9. The CDR3 sequence is 15 residues long. In germline, CDR1 is SGHTS, CDR2 YDEGEE. The CDR3 protein is CASSSTGGADLEAFF. The CDR3 region has the DNA TGTGCCAGCAGCTCGACAGGGGGCGCGGATCTTGAAGCTTTCTTT.

This clone occurred a few times. The CDR3 coding sequence is TGCGCCAGCAGTCCGGGACTAGCGCAGACCGGGGAGCTGTTTTTT. It yields the protein CASSPGLAQTGELFF. V is TRBV10-1 and J is TRBJ2-2; 10 bases match TRBD2. Germline CDR1 WNHNN, CDR2 SYGVQD (reference sequence). The CDR3 runs to 15 residues. The V gene end was trimmed by 5 bases and the J gene end by 5 bases; junction bases not matched to a gene: 5.

The chain recombines TRBV10-3 with TRBJ2-5, with 11 positions matching TRBD2. The length of the CDR3 is 15 residues. Germline CDR1 reads ENHRY; CDR2 reads SYGVKD. Unmatched junction bases numbered 5, after V lost 4 bases and J lost 4 bases. DNA for the CDR3: TGTGCCATCAGTGGGACTAGCGGGTTGACAGAGACCCAGTACTTC. Protein product: CAISGTSGLTETQYF.

The chain links TRBV4-1 to TRBJ2-2; 15 bases are a match to TRBD2. The germline V gene has CDR1 MGHRA and CDR2 YSYEKL. The CDR3 is 19 amino acids. V dropped 1 base and J dropped 5; count of bases not matched to a gene: 8. The CDR3 loop is CASSQVRLGLAGGTGELFF. CDR3 nucleotides: TGCGCCAGCAGCCAAGTGAGGTTGGGACTAGCGGGAGGAACCGGGGAGCTGTTTTTT.

The V call is TRBV5-1, the J call TRBJ1-2; D possibly corresponds to TRBD1 (5 bases). The germline V and J ends were trimmed by 4 bases and 2 bases, with 15 bases remaining between them. The length of the CDR3 is 15 residues. Germline CDR1 SGHRS, CDR2 YFSETQ. The DNA for the CDR3 is TGCGCCAGCAGCCCACCTTTTGGGGGGAACTATGGCTACACCTTC. Translating gives CASSPPFGGNYGYTF.

V and J are TRBV30 and TRBJ2-2, with 7 bases that match TRBD2. The CDR3 has 13 residues. Looked up from germline, CDR1 is GTSNPN and CDR2 is SVGIG (reference sequence). DNA of the CDR3: TGTGCACTTCTAGCGGCTAACACCGGGGAGCTGTTTTTT. It encodes CALLAANTGELFF.

The rearrangement joins TRBV5-1 to TRBJ2-3, with a tentative D call TRBD2 (6 bases). This CDR3 is built from 15 residues. The V end was cut by 3 bases, the J end by 0 bases, with 11 bases between. In germline, CDR1 is SGHRS, CDR2 YFSETQ. CDR3 nucleotides: TGCGCCAGCAGCTCTCGGCTAGCGAGCACAGATACGCAGTATTTT. Translation: CASSSRLASTDTQYF.

This clone occurred once. The chain employs TRBV6-1 and TRBJ2-3; 11 positions agree with TRBD2. V trimming: 4 bases; J trimming: 0 bases; junction bases outside the gene matches: 9. The CDR3 has 18 amino acids. Looked up from germline, CDR1 is MNHNS and CDR2 is SASEGT. In nucleotides, the CDR3 is TGTGCCAGCAGTGCCGACCCGGGACTAGCGGCTAGCACAGATACGCAGTATTTT. This gives the protein CASSADPGLAASTDTQYF.

V is TRBV7-9 and J is TRBJ2-6; TRBD1 matches 8 bases. Germline CDR1 reads SEHNR; CDR2 reads FQNEAQ (reference sequence). This CDR3 has 18 amino acids. The trim removed 5 bases at V and 0 bases at J, leaving 9 bases unmatched. The CDR3 region is CASSRSTGAASGANVLTF. CDR3 DNA: TGTGCCAGCAGCAGATCGACAGGGGCGGCCTCTGGGGCCAACGTCCTGACTTTC. The full variable domain, with the rest looked up from reference TRBV7-9 and TRBJ2-6, is DTGVSQNPRHKITKRGQNVTFRCDPISEHNRLYWYRQTLGQGPEFLTYFQNEAQLEKSRLLSDRFSAERPKGSFSTLEIQRTEQGDSAMYLCASSRSTGAASGANVLTFGAGSRLTVL.

V usage is TRBV27 and J usage is TRBJ2-3, with no clear D. Germline loops: CDR1 MNHEY, CDR2 SMNVEV (reference sequence). V was pared by 0 bases and J by 4 bases, with 8 bases between. The CDR3 sequence is 14 residues long. CDR3 region: CASSLSPRPDTQYF. The CDR3 DNA sequence: TGTGCCAGCAGTTTATCCCCTAGGCCAGATACGCAGTATTTT.